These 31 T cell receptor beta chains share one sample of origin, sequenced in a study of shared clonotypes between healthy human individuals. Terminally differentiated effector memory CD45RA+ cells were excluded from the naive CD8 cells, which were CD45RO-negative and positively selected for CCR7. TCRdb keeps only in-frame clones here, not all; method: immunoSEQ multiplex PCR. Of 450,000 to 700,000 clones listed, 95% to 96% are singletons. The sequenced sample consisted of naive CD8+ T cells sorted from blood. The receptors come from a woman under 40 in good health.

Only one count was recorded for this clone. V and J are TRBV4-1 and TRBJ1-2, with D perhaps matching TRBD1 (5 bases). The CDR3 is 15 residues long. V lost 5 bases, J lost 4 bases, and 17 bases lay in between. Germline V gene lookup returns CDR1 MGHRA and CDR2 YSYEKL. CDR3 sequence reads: CASSRGVGGGYGYTF. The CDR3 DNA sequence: TGCGCCAGCAGCAGAGGGGTAGGTGGGGGCTATGGCTACACCTTC.

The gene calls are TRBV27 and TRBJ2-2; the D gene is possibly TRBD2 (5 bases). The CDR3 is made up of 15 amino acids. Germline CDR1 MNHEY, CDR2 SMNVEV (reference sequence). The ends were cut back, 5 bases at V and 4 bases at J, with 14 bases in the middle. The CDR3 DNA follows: TGTGCCAGCAGTCCCCTTGGACTTGGCACCGGGGAGCTGTTTTTT. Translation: CASSPLGLGTGELFF.

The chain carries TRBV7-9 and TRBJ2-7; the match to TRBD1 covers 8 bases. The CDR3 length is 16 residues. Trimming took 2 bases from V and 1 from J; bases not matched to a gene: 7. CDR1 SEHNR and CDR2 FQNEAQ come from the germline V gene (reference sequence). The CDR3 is CASSLRAGGFSYEQYF. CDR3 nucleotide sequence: TGTGCCAGCAGCTTACGTGCAGGGGGCTTTTCCTACGAGCAGTACTTC.

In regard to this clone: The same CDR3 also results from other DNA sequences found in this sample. CDR3: CASSTGQGYEQYF. CDR3 bases: TGTGCCAGCAGCACCGGACAGGGCTACGAGCAGTACTTC. This chain connects TRBV7-9 to TRBJ2-7; 8 nucleotides line up with TRBD1. The CDR3 runs to 13 residues. CDR1 is SEHNR, CDR2 FQNEAQ, per germline (reference sequence). Trimming removed 5 bases from V and 3 bases from J; junction bases left unmatched: 3.

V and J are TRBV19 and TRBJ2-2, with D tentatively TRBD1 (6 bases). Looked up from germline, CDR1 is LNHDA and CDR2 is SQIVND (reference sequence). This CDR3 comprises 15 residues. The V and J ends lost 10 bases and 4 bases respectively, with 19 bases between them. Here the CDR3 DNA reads TGTGCCACCGTGGACAGACTAATTGGCACCGGGGAGCTGTTTTTT. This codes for CATVDRLIGTGELFF.

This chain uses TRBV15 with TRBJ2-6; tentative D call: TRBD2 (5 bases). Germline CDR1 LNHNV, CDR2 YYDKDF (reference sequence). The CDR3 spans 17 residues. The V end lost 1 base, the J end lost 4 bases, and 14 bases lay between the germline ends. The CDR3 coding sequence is TGTGCCACCAGCAGAGTTCCAAGGGAGCCCGGGGCCAACGTCCTGACTTTC. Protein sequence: CATSRVPREPGANVLTF.

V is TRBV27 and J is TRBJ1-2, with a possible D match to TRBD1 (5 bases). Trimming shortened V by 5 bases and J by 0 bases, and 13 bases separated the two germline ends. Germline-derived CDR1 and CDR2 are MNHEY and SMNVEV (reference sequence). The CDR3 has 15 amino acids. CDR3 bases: TGTGCCAGCAGTCCGCGACAGAGTTCTAACTATGGCTACACCTTC. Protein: CASSPRQSSNYGYTF.

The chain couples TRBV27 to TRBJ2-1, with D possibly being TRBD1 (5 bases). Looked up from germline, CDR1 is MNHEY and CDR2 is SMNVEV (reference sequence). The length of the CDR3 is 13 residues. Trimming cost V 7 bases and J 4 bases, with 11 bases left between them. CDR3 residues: CASTQDRYNEQFF. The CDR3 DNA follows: TGTGCCAGCACTCAAGACAGATACAATGAGCAGTTCTTC.

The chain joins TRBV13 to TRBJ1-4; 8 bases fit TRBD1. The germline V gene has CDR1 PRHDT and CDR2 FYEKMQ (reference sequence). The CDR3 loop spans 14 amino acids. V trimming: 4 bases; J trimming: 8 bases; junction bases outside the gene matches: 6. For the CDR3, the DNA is TGTGCCAGCAGCTCGGACAGGGAGGGAGAAAAACTGTTTTTT. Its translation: CASSSDREGEKLFF.

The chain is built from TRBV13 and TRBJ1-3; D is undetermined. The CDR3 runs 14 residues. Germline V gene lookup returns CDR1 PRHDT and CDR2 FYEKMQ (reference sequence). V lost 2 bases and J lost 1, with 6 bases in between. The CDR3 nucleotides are TGTGCCAGCAGCTTACATCTTTCTGGAAACACCATATATTTT. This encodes CASSLHLSGNTIYF.

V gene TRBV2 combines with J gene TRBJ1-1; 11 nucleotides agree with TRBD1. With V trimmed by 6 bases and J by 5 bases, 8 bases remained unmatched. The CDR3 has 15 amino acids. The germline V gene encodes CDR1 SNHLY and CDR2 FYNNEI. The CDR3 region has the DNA TGTGCCAGCAGCTTAGGACAGGGGGCCCGGACTGAAGCTTTCTTT. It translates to CASSLGQGARTEAFF.

The CDR3 region is CASSVEGAPGFNTEAFF. The DNA of the CDR3 is TGTGCCAGCAGCGTAGAAGGGGCGCCAGGCTTTAACACTGAAGCTTTCTTT. The rearrangement uses TRBV9 and TRBJ1-1; tentative D call: TRBD1 (5 bases). The CDR3 length is 17 residues. From germline, CDR1 is SGDLS and CDR2 YYNGEE. The V end lost 0 bases, the J end lost 2 bases, and 17 bases lay between the germline ends.

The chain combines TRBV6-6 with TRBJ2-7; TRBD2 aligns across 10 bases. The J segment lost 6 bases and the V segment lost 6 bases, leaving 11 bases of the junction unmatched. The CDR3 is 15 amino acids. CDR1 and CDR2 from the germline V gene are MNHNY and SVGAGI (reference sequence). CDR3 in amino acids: CASSPLSGRETEQYF. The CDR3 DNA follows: TGTGCCAGCAGCCCGCTGAGCGGGAGGGAGACCGAGCAGTACTTC.

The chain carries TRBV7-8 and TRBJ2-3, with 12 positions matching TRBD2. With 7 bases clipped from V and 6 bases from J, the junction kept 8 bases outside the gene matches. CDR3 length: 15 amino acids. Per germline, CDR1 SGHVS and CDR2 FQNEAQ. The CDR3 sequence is CASTTLAGGIDTQYF. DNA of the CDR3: TGTGCCAGCACAACCCTAGCGGGAGGGATTGATACGCAGTATTTT.

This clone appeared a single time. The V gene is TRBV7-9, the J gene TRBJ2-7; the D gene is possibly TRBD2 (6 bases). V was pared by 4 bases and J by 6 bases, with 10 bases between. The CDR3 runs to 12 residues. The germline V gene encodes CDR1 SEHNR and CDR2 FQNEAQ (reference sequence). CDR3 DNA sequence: TGTGCCAGCAGCTCCGGAGGGTCCGAGCAGTACTTC. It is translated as CASSSGGSEQYF.

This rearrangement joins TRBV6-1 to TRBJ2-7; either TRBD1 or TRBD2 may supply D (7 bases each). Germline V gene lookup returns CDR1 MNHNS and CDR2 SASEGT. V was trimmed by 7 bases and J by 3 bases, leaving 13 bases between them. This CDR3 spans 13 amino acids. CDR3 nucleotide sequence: TGTGCCAGCAACAGGGGAGGGTACTACGAGCAGTACTTC. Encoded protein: CASNRGGYYEQYF.

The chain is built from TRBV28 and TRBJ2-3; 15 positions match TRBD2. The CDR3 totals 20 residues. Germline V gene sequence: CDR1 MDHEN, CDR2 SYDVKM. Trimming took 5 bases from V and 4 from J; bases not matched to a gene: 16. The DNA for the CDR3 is TGTGCCAGCAGTGGACGATCTAGGACTAGCGGGAGGGCCGGTCCAGATACGCAGTATTTT. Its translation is CASSGRSRTSGRAGPDTQYF.

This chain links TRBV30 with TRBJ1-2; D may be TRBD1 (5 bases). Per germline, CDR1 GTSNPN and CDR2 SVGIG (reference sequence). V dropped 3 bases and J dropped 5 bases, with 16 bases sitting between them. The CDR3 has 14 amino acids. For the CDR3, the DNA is TGTGCCTGGAGGGACACCGAAGAAGTATATGGCTACACCTTC. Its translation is CAWRDTEEVYGYTF.

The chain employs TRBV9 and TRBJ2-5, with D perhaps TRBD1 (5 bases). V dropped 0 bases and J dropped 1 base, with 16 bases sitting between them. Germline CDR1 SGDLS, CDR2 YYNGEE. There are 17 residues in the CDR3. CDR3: CASSVVDSWGPQETQYF. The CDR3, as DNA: TGTGCCAGCAGCGTAGTCGACAGTTGGGGCCCCCAAGAGACCCAGTACTTC.

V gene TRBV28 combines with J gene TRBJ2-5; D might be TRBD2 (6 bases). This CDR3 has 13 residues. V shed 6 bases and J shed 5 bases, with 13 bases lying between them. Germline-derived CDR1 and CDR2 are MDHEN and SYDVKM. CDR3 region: CASRIWGDETQYF. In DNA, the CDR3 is TGTGCCAGCAGGATTTGGGGGGACGAGACCCAGTACTTC.

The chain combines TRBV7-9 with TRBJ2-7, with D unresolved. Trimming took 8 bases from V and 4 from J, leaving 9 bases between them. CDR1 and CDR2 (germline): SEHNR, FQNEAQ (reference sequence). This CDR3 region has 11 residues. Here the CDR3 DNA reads TGTGCCAGCGGCTCAGGTTACGAGCAGTACTTC. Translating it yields CASGSGYEQYF.

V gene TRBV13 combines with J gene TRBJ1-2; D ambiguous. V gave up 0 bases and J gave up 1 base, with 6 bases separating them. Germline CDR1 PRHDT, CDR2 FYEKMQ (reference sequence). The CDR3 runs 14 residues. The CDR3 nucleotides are TGTGCCAGCAGCTTAGGCGCCCTTAACTATGGCTACACCTTC. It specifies CASSLGALNYGYTF.

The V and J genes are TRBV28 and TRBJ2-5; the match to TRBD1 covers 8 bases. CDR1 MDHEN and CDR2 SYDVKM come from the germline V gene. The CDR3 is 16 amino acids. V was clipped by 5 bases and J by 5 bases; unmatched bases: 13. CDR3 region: CASSLVTTGEQETQYF. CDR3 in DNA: TGTGCCAGCAGTCTGGTCACGACAGGGGAACAGGAGACCCAGTACTTC.

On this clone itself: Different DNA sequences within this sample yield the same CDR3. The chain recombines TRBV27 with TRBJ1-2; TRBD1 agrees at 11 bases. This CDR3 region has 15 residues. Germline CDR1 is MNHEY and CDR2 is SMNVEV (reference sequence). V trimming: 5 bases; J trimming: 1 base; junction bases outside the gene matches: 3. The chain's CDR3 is CASSPGTGGNYGYTF. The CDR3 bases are TGTGCCAGCAGTCCCGGGACAGGGGGTAACTATGGCTACACCTTC.

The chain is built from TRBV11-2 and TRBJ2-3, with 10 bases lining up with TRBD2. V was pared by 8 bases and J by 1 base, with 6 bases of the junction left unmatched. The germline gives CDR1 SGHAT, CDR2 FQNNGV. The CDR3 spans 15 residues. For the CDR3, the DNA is TGTGCCAGCCGCCTAGCGGGAGAGGGCACAGATACGCAGTATTTT. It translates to CASRLAGEGTDTQYF.

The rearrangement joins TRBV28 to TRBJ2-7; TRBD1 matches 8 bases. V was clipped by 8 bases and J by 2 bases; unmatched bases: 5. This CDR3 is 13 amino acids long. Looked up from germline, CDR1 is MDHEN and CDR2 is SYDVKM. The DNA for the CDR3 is TGTGCCAGCCACAGGGGGGCAACCTACGAGCAGTACTTC. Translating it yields CASHRGATYEQYF.

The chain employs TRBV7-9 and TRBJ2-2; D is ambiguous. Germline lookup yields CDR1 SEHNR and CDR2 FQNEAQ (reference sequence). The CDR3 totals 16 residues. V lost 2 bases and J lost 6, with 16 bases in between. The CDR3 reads CASSLPEKGDAGELFF. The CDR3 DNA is TGTGCCAGCAGCTTACCCGAAAAGGGTGATGCCGGGGAGCTGTTTTTT.

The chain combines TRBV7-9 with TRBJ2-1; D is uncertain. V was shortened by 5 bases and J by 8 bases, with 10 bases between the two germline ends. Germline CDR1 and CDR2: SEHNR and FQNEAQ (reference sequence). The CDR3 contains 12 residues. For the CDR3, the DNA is TGTGCCAGCAGCCCACAATCGGATGAGCAGTTCTTC. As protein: CASSPQSDEQFF. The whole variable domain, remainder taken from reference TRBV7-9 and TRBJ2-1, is DTGVSQNPRHKITKRGQNVTFRCDPISEHNRLYWYRQTLGQGPEFLTYFQNEAQLEKSRLLSDRFSAERPKGSFSTLEIQRTEQGDSAMYLCASSPQSDEQFFGPGTRLTVL.

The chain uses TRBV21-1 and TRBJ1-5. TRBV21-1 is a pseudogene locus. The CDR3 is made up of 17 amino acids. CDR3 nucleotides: TGTGCCAGCAGCAAAGGGGGCATTCAGGGAGACAATCAGCCCCAGCATTTT. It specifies CASSKGGIQGDNQPQHF.

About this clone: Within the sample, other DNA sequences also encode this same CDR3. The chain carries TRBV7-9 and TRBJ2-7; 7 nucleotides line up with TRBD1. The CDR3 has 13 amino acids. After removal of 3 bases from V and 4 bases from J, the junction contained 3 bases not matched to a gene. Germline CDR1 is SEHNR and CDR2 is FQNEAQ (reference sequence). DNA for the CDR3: TGTGCCAGCAGCTTTTCAGGGGGATACGAGCAGTACTTC. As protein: CASSFSGGYEQYF.

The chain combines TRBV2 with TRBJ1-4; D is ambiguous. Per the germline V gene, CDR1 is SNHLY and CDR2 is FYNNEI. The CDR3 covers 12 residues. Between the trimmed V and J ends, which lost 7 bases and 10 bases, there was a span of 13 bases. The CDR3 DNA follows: TGTGCCAGCATCGGCCGGGGAAGAAAACTGTTTTTT. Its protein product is CASIGRGRKLFF. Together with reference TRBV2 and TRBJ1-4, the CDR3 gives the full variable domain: EPEVTQTPSHQVTQMGQEVILRCVPISNHLYFYWYRQILGQKVEFLVSFYNNEISEKSEIFDDQFSVERPDGSNFTLKIRSTKLEDSAMYFCASIGRGRKLFFGSGTQLSVL.